The 13 T cell receptor beta chains presented below share a single source sample, sequenced in a study of T cell changes during pregnancy in multiple sclerosis. The repertoire was sequenced with immunoSEQ multiplex PCR; TCRdb's copy has only in-frame clones and lacks some. The sample has some 55,000 clones; 91% are singletons. This material consisted of peripheral blood, taken after pregnancy. The receptors here all came from a female donor in good health, enrolled as a control in a pregnancy study.

This clone was seen just once. The CDR3 nucleotides read TGTGCCAGCAGCACCTATGGGCCGTGGGATACGCAGTATTTT. It codes for CASSTYGPWDTQYF. J is TRBJ2-3 and V is TRBV9; D unclear. Germline V lookup: CDR1 SGDLS, CDR2 YYNGEE. The CDR3 has 14 amino acids. V gave up 4 bases and J gave up 6 bases, with 15 bases separating them.

This chain uses TRBV6-1 with TRBJ1-1, with a weak D call TRBD1 (5 bases). Trimming took off 1 base at V and 0 bases at J, with 9 bases between the two ends. Per germline, CDR1 MNHNS and CDR2 SASEGT. The CDR3 spans 15 residues. CDR3 coding DNA: TGTGCCAGCAGTGAAGGAACAGGATTGAACACTGAAGCTTTCTTT. This sequence encodes CASSEGTGLNTEAFF.

The V call is TRBV9, the J call TRBJ1-5; TRBD1 might be the D (5 bases). The CDR3 length is 16 residues. Trimming took 4 bases from V and 4 from J, leaving 18 bases between them. In germline, CDR1 is SGDLS, CDR2 YYNGEE. The DNA of the CDR3 is TGTGCCAGCAGCCCGGGAGGAGGGGCGGAGAATCAGCCCCAGCATTTT. Its protein is CASSPGGGAENQPQHF.

The V gene is TRBV4-2, the J gene TRBJ1-6, with TRBD1 matching over 9 bases. Germline values: CDR1 LGHNA, CDR2 YNFKEQ. This CDR3 is 18 amino acids long. V shed 0 bases, J shed 10 bases, and the junction held 13 bases outside the gene matches. CDR3 nucleotides: TGTGCCAGCAGCCAAGATCCCGGCCTAGGGACAGGGAAATCACCCCTCCACTTT. Translation: CASSQDPGLGTGKSPLHF.

V gene TRBV4-1 combines with J gene TRBJ1-1; 8 nucleotides agree with TRBD1. This CDR3 is 15 amino acids long. Losses at the gene ends were 2 bases for V and 6 bases for J; bases not matched to a gene: 8. Germline CDR1 is MGHRA and CDR2 is YSYEKL. CDR3 DNA: TGCGCCAGCAGCCAACCCCCAGGGGGCATCGCTGAAGCTTTCTTT. Protein product: CASSQPPGGIAEAFF.

The chain joins TRBV5-1 to TRBJ2-3, with no clear D. V was trimmed by 0 bases and J by 6 bases, leaving 5 bases between them. This CDR3 is 12 amino acids long. Germline assignment: CDR1 SGHRS and CDR2 YFSETQ. The CDR3, as DNA: TGCGCCAGCAGCTTGGTTTCGGATACGCAGTATTTT. It encodes CASSLVSDTQYF.

The chain joins TRBV27 to TRBJ2-3; no clear D gene. In germline, CDR1 is MNHEY, CDR2 SMNVEV (reference sequence). Trimming removed 0 bases from V and 2 bases from J, with 9 bases in between. The CDR3 spans 15 residues. CDR3 in amino acids: CASSLSGGLTDTQYF. The CDR3 DNA is TGTGCCAGCAGTTTATCCGGCGGCCTCACAGATACGCAGTATTTT.

The genes are TRBV6-5 and TRBJ2-1; D not resolved. Per the germline V gene, CDR1 is MNHEY and CDR2 is SVGAGI. The V and J ends lost 4 bases and 6 bases respectively, with 10 bases between them. This CDR3 has 13 residues. DNA for the CDR3: TGTGCCAGCAGTTTAGCCGACCCCAATGAGCAGTTCTTC. Translated: CASSLADPNEQFF.

V and J are TRBV4-1 and TRBJ1-3, with 9 nucleotides matching TRBD1. With 2 bases clipped from V and 2 bases from J, the junction kept 4 bases outside the gene matches. The CDR3 totals 16 residues. Per the germline V gene, CDR1 is MGHRA and CDR2 is YSYEKL. CDR3 sequence reads: CASSQHRTGAGNTIYF. CDR3 bases: TGCGCCAGCAGCCAACATCGGACAGGGGCTGGAAACACCATATATTTT.

This clone was detected a few times. CDR3 sequence reads: CASSVTGMDTEAFF. The CDR3 nucleotides are TGTGCCAGCAGTGTGACAGGGATGGACACTGAAGCTTTCTTT. The chain carries TRBV6-4 and TRBJ1-1, with 7 positions matching TRBD1. CDR1 is MRHNA, CDR2 SNTAGT, per germline. V gave up 4 bases and J gave up 3 bases; unmatched junction bases: 5. The CDR3 loop spans 14 amino acids.

The chain has TRBV6-5 and TRBJ2-1, with TRBD1 matching over 10 bases. V shed 0 bases and J 6 bases; nucleotides not matched to a gene: 5. Germline CDR1 is MNHEY and CDR2 is SVGAGI. The CDR3 contains 16 residues. The CDR3 bases are TGTGCCAGCAGTTACTCGGGGACAGGGGATGGCAATGAGCAGTTCTTC. This encodes CASSYSGTGDGNEQFF.

This clone is a singleton in its sample. CDR3 in DNA: TGTGCCAGCTCGGAGGGGGGGTATCAGCCCCAGCATTTT. Its translation is CASSEGGYQPQHF. The chain recombines TRBV18 with TRBJ1-5; D might be TRBD1 (6 bases). Germline V gene data show CDR1 as KGHSH and CDR2 as LQKENI. The CDR3 is 13 amino acids. Trimming left V 6 bases short and J 5 bases short, with 11 bases between.

The chain joins TRBV2 to TRBJ2-7; D perhaps matches TRBD2 (5 bases). The V end lost 2 bases, the J end lost 0 bases, and 17 bases lay between the germline ends. CDR1 SNHLY and CDR2 FYNNEI come from the germline V gene. The CDR3 is 17 amino acids. In DNA, the CDR3 is TGTGCCAGCAGTGAATTTGCAGCTACAACTAGCTCCTACGAGCAGTACTTC. Protein sequence: CASSEFAATTSSYEQYF.